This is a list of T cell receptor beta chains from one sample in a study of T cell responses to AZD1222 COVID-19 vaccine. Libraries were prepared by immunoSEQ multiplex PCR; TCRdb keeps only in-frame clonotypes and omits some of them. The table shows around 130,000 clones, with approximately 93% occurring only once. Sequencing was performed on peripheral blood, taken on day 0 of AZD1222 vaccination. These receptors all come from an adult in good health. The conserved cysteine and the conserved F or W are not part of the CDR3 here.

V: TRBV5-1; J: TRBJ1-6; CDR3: ASRLQTSYNSPLH
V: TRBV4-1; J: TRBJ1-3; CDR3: ASSQGGAYAGGNTIY
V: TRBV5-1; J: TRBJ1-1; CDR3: ASSLTLHRQGLNTEAF
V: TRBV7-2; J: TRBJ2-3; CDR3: ASSLEQGTDTQY
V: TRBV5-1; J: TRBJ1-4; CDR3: ASSPTATNEKLF
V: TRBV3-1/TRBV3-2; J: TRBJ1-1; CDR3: ASRLGSLTEAF
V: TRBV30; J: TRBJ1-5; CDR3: AWSRLSNQPQH
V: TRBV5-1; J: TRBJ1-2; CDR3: ASRNTGGAYPYGYT
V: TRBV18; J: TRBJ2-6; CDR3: ASSYQGSGANVLT
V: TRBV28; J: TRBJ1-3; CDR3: ASSPPVRGNTIY
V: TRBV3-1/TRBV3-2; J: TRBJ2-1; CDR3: ASSQQPGLANEQF
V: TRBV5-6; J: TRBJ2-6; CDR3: ASSLVWGPSGANVLT
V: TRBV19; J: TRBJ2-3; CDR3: ASSHEQLTDTQY
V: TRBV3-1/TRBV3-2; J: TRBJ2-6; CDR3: ASSGGRFSGANVLT
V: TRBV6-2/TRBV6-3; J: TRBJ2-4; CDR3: ASSWDRLAKNIQY
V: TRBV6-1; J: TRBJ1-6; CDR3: ASSEGTPLH
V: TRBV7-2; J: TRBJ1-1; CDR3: ASSLTGVGTEAF
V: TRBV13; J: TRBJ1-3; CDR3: ASSLRAQGAGNTIY
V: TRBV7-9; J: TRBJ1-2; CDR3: ASSSTGGARNYGYT
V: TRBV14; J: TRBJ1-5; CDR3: ASSPYRGSNQPQH
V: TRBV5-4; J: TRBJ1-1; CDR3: ASSWQGTLNTEAF
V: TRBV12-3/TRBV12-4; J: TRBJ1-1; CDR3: ASSRQMNTEAF
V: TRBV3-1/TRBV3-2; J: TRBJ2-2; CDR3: ASSQVLGNTGELF
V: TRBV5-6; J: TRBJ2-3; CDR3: ASSFPGLSTDTQY
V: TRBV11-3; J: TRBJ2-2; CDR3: ASSLDPGQGASGELF
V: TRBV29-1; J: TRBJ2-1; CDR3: SFPREGRAGASHNEQF
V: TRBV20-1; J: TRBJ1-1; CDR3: SASSRLNTEAF
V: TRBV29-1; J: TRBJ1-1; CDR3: SVDQDPTEAF
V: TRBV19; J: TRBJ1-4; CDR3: ASSGRSTREKLF
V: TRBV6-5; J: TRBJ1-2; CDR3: ASSYSPWGDYGYT
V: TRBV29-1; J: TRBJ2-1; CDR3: SVKPGSSYNEQF
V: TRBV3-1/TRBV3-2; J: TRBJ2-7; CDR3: ASSLTGTSYEQY
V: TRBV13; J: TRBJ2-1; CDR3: ASSLTGGAYNEQF
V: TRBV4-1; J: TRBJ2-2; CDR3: ASSQDLLASGELF
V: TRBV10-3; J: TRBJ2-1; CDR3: AISGRRGTGTSYEQF
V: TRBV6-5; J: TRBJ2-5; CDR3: ASSNPRTGAETQY
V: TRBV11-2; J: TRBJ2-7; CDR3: ASSLVPTALYEQY
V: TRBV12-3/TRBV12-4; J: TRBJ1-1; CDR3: ASGDRGAEAF
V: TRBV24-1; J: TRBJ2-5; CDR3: ATSDSGTSGTVTQY
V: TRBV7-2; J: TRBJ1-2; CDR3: ASRRDSSYGYT
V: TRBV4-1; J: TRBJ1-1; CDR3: ASSPYQGNTEAF
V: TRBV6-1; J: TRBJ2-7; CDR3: ASSERQTGGYEQY
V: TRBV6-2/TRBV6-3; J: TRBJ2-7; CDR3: ASSFQGYYEQY
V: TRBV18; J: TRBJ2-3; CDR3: ASSPVGSPSRTQY
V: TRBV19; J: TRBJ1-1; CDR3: ASGELTMNTEAF
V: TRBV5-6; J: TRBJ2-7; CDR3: ASSLRDRYYEQY
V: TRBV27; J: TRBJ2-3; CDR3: ASTPYARTDTQY
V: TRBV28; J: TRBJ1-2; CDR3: ASSLEFWAGGFGYT
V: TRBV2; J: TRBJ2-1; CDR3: ASTGTGGSYNEQF
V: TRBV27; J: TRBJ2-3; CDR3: ASSPDTYPFTDTQY
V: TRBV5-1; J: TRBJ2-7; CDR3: ASSERGSSYEQY